This is a list of T cell receptor beta chains from one sample in a study of T cell changes during pregnancy in multiple sclerosis. Sequencing was performed with immunoSEQ multiplex PCR; in TCRdb, only in-frame clones are kept and a portion is missing. Here the sample spans about 68,000 clones, about 89% being singletons. The sequencing here drew on peripheral blood, taken in the second trimester of pregnancy. These receptors were collected from a female donor with multiple sclerosis, enrolled in a pregnancy study. Both conserved end residues are part of each CDR3. The D gene is left open where the match is weak. Clone size is shown for a subset of rows, as once, few, many or a class of expanded clone.

j_gene	v_gene	d_gene	abundance	CDR3aa	CDR3nt
TRBJ2-2	TRBV14	TRBD1	.	CASSPRAGGTGELFF	TGTGCCAGCAGCCCGAGAGCAGGGGGCACCGGGGAGCTGTTTTTT
TRBJ1-2	TRBV7-2	.	.	CASSSPPGYVGYTF	TGTGCCAGCAGCTCGCCGCCCGGTTATGTAGGCTACACCTTC
TRBJ1-1	TRBV19	.	.	CASSIGHQNTEAFF	TGTGCCAGTAGTATTGGACACCAGAACACTGAAGCTTTCTTT
TRBJ1-2	TRBV15	.	.	CATSRSFIGVDYTF	TGTGCCACCAGCAGATCTTTTATAGGGGTTGACTACACCTTC
TRBJ1-2	TRBV10-3	.	.	CAISESQLHHGYTF	TGTGCCATCAGCGAGAGTCAGTTACATCATGGCTACACCTTC
TRBJ2-5	TRBV2	TRBD1	.	CASSIDRGRETQYF	TGTGCCAGCAGTATCGACAGGGGGCGAGAGACCCAGTACTTC
TRBJ2-3	TRBV11-2	.	.	CASRTGGSTDTQYF	TGTGCCAGCAGAACGGGGGGCAGCACAGATACGCAGTATTTT
TRBJ1-1	TRBV7-3	TRBD1	.	CASSQQGAGRTEAFF	TGTGCCAGCAGCCAACAGGGGGCGGGTCGGACTGAAGCTTTCTTT
TRBJ1-2	TRBV19	TRBD1	.	CASRQQGVNYGYTF	TGTGCCAGTAGACAACAGGGGGTTAACTATGGCTACACCTTC
TRBJ2-7	TRBV27	.	.	CASSLSFRGPNEQYF	TGTGCCAGCAGTTTATCTTTCAGGGGCCCCAACGAGCAGTACTTC
TRBJ2-7	TRBV7-3	.	.	CASSSAGPDEQYF	TGTGCCAGCAGCTCCGCCGGTCCCGACGAGCAGTACTTC
TRBJ2-5	TRBV10-3	TRBD2	.	CAIRGESGGARETQYF	TGTGCCATCAGGGGGGAAAGCGGGGGGGCGCGGGAGACCCAGTACTTC
TRBJ1-4	TRBV6-6	TRBD1	.	CASSYQGAGEKLFF	TGTGCCAGCAGTTACCAGGGGGCCGGAGAAAAACTGTTTTTT
TRBJ2-2	TRBV9	TRBD1	.	CASSVGVRQGGELFF	TGTGCCAGCAGCGTAGGAGTACGACAGGGCGGGGAGCTGTTTTTT
TRBJ1-5	TRBV6-5	.	few	CASSYGRGQPQHF	TGTGCCAGCAGTTACGGCAGGGGCCAGCCCCAGCATTTT
TRBJ2-6	TRBV5-8	.	.	CASSLGGTNVLTF	TGTGCCAGCAGCTTGGGAGGAACCAACGTCCTGACTTTC
TRBJ1-1	TRBV7-9	.	.	CASSLKQNTEAFF	TGTGCCAGCAGCTTAAAACAGAACACTGAAGCTTTCTTT
TRBJ2-7	TRBV4-1	TRBD2	.	CASSQGLAATYEQYF	TGCGCCAGCAGCCAAGGGCTAGCGGCTACCTACGAGCAGTACTTC
TRBJ2-4	TRBV27	.	.	CASRPLWGGLAKNIQYF	TGTGCCAGCAGGCCCCTGTGGGGGGGGCTGGCCAAAAACATTCAGTACTTC
TRBJ2-3	TRBV7-7	TRBD2	.	CASSLGSGVGSDTQYF	TGTGCTAGCAGCTTAGGGAGCGGGGTAGGATCAGATACGCAGTATTTT
TRBJ2-7	TRBV6-4	TRBD2	once	CASSDSPSGGAHEQYF	TGTGCCAGCAGTGACTCGCCTAGCGGGGGGGCCCACGAGCAGTACTTC
TRBJ2-7	TRBV7-9	.	.	CASSSYQGGEQYF	TGTGCCAGCAGCTCGTACCAGGGGGGTGAGCAGTACTTC
TRBJ2-7	TRBV11-2	.	.	CASTLRWVGSYEQYF	TGTGCCAGCACCTTAAGATGGGTTGGGAGCTACGAGCAGTACTTC